The 4 T cell receptor beta chains reported below all come from one sample, sequenced in a study of monozygotic twins with inflammatory bowel disease. TCRdb processed the 5' RACE reads again and assigns one entry to each CDR3 protein, with no DNA. The listing records about 140,000 distinct CDR3 sequences. The specimen sequenced was blood. The receptor source for this set is a human donor with ulcerative colitis or Crohn's disease, or a healthy co-twin of an affected twin (not recorded which).

The chain carries TRBV12-3 or TRBV12-4 and TRBJ2-1; TCRdb calls TRBD2, which cannot be checked without DNA. The CDR3 has 17 amino acids. CDR3 in amino acids: CASSKKGPSSSYNEQFF.

The V gene is TRBV20-1, the J gene TRBJ1-1; TCRdb designates TRBD1, a call that cannot be tested without DNA. The CDR3 runs to 14 residues. CDR1 and CDR2 (germline): DFQATT, SNEGSKA (reference sequence). CDR3 in amino acids: CSARDAQSGTEAFF.

V gene TRBV20-1 combines with J gene TRBJ1-5; no DNA is available, so the TRBD1 call from TCRdb remains unchecked. Germline values: CDR1 DFQATT, CDR2 SNEGSKA (reference sequence). The CDR3 consists of 15 residues. The CDR3 loop reads CSASTGSFSNQPQHF.

The chain carries TRBV7-2 and TRBJ1-1; the D call from TCRdb, TRBD1, cannot be confirmed without DNA. The CDR3 totals 16 residues. The germline CDR1 and CDR2 sequences are SGHTA and FQGNSA. CDR3 amino acids: CASSFHPGARRTEAFF.